This T cell receptor (beta chain) came from a study of cytomegalovirus exposure and HLA in healthy donors. The primer mix had 60 Vbeta and 13 Jbeta primers. Only in-frame clones appear in the TCRdb table, and some are missing; sequencing was by immunoSEQ multiplex PCR. This sample has 150,000 to 200,000 clones, with roughly 80% found just once. Germline values: CDR1 PRHDT, CDR2 FYEKMQ (reference sequence). The V and J ends lost 5 bases and 1 base, in that order; junction bases with no gene match: 4. There are 15 residues in the CDR3. V and J are TRBV13 and TRBJ1-2, with 10 nucleotides matching TRBD1. The sequence was obtained from a man aged 18 to 30 in good health and CMV-seropositive. Source material: PBMCs. The chain's CDR3 is CASSGRTGGNYGYTF. The CDR3 nucleotides are TGTGCCAGCAGCGGCCGGACAGGGGGTAACTATGGCTACACCTTC.